This T cell receptor (beta chain) was obtained from a study of cytotoxic CD8 clonotypes in ibrutinib-treated CLL. Study information: Enrolment comprised around 11 relapsed/refractory and some 15 treatment-naive patients; 17 to 18 were IGHV unmutated.

To note about this clone: Its antigen remains unidentified.

Regarding the study as a whole: The public clonotypes identified were infrequent and showed contraction or stability on treatment.

The table came from immunoSEQ multiplex PCR; TCRdb's copy has only in-frame clones and leaves some out. The data contain a few hundred thousand clones, around four fifths of them singletons. This receptor was obtained from a human donor with chronic lymphocytic leukemia. Sequenced here: PBMCs, sampled before ibrutinib treatment.

The chain's CDR3 is CASSIRDISTDTQYF. The CDR3 nucleotides are TGTGCCAGTAGTATCCGGGACATCAGCACAGATACGCAGTATTTT. The V gene is TRBV19, the J gene TRBJ2-3, with a tentative D call TRBD1 (6 bases). Germline loops: CDR1 LNHDA, CDR2 SQIVND (reference sequence). With 3 bases removed from V and 0 bases from J, the gap between germline ends came to 10 bases. The length of the CDR3 is 15 residues.